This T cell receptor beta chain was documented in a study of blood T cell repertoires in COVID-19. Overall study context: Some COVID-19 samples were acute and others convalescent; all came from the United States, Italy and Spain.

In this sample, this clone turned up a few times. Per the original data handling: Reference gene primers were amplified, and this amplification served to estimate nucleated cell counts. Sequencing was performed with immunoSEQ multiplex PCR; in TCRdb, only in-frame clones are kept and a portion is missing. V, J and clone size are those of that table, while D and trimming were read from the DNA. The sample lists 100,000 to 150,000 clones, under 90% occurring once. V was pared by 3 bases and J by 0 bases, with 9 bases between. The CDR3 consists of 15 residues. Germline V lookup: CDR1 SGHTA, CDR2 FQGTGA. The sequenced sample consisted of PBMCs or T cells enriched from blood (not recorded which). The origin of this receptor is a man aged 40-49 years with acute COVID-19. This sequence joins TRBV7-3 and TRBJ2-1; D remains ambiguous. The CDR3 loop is CASSFFASSYNEQFF. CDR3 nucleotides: TGTGCCAGCAGCTTTTTTGCTAGCTCCTACAATGAGCAGTTCTTC.